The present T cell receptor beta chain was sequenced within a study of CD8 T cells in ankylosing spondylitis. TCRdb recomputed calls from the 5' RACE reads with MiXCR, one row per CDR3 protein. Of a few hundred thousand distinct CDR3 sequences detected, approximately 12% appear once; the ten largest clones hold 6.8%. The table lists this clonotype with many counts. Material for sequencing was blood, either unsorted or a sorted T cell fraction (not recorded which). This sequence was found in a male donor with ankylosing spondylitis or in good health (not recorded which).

The CDR3 coding sequence is TGCGCCAGCAGCTTGGTAGGGGAAGGGGCGAACACCGGGGAGCTGTTTTTT. Residues: CASSLVGEGANTGELFF. The chain joins TRBV5-1 to TRBJ2-2; a weak D match, TRBD1 (5 bases). This CDR3 is 17 amino acids long. The V gene's germline CDR1 is SGHRS and CDR2 YFSETQ. The germline V and J ends were trimmed by 0 bases and 0 bases, with 12 bases remaining between them.